Presented here are 27 T cell receptor beta chains from one specimen sequenced in a study of blood T cell repertoires in COVID-19. Data came from immunoSEQ multiplex PCR; TCRdb stores just in-frame clones and leaves some out. The sample yields 150,000 to 200,000 clones, 88% seen once. Sequencing was done on a sample of peripheral blood. These receptor sequences come from a human donor in a cohort sampled during active COVID-19.

This rearrangement joins TRBV7-6 to TRBJ2-3, with 8 bases that match TRBD2. The germline V gene encodes CDR1 SGHVS and CDR2 FNYEAQ. V was clipped by 1 base and J by 4 bases; unmatched bases: 1. The CDR3 length is 14 residues. DNA of the CDR3: TGTGCCAGCAGCTTAGTAGCGGGACCAGATACGCAGTATTTT. It specifies CASSLVAGPDTQYF.

The table lists this clone with a few counts. The chain couples TRBV2 to TRBJ2-7, with a possible D match to TRBD2 (5 bases). The CDR3 is 12 amino acids. V lost 7 bases to trimming and J lost 2 bases, with 9 bases between them. Per the germline V gene, CDR1 is SNHLY and CDR2 is FYNNEI. Here the CDR3 reads CASNGEPYEQYF. The CDR3, as DNA: TGTGCCAGCAACGGGGAACCCTACGAGCAGTACTTC.

The chain couples TRBV3-1 (or the pseudogene TRBV3-2) to TRBJ2-7; perhaps TRBD2 as D (6 bases). The germline gives CDR1 LGHDT, CDR2 YNNKEL (reference sequence). The CDR3 totals 14 residues. Deletions cut 1 base from V and 5 bases from J, with 12 bases between. The CDR3 loop reads CASSQGGGGNEQYF. The DNA of the CDR3 is TGTGCCAGCAGCCAAGGGGGAGGCGGGAACGAGCAGTACTTC.

The chain carries TRBV11-2 and TRBJ2-7, with D uncertain. The CDR3 is made up of 13 amino acids. Germline assignment: CDR1 SGHAT and CDR2 FQNNGV. The V end was cut by 1 base, the J end by 2 bases, with 6 bases between. CDR3 amino acids: CASSLVSPYEQYF. The DNA for the CDR3 is TGTGCCAGCAGCTTAGTTTCTCCCTACGAGCAGTACTTC. Based on the CDR3 plus reference TRBV11-2 and TRBJ2-7, the full variable domain is EAGVAQSPRYKIIEKRQSVAFWCNPISGHATLYWYQQILGQGPKLLIQFQNNGVVDDSQLPKDRFSAERLKGVDSTLKIQPAKLEDSAVYLCASSLVSPYEQYFGPGTRLTVT.

The chain employs TRBV20-1 and TRBJ2-1; 9 bases line up with TRBD1. With 3 bases clipped from V and 8 bases from J, the junction kept 11 bases outside the gene matches. This CDR3 contains 15 residues. Per germline, CDR1 DFQATT and CDR2 SNEGSKA (reference sequence). As DNA, the CDR3 is TGCAGTGCTAGTGGCGGGTGGGACAGGGTTGATGAGCAGTTCTTC. It translates to CSASGGWDRVDEQFF.

V usage is TRBV28 and J usage is TRBJ1-2; TRBD1 matches at 8 bases. The CDR3 has 15 amino acids. CDR1 is MDHEN, CDR2 SYDVKM, per germline. The J segment lost 0 bases and the V segment lost 5 bases, leaving 5 bases of the junction unmatched. The CDR3 spells CASSPGTGTNYGYTF. The CDR3 DNA reads TGTGCCAGCAGTCCAGGGACAGGAACTAACTATGGCTACACCTTC.

The chain joins TRBV4-2 to TRBJ2-5, with 16 positions matching TRBD2. The CDR3 has 16 residues. Germline V gene sequence: CDR1 LGHNA, CDR2 YNFKEQ. V trimming: 3 bases; J trimming: 3 bases; junction bases outside the gene matches: 1. Here the CDR3 reads CASSQGTSGGEETQYF. CDR3 nucleotides: TGTGCCAGCAGCCAGGGGACTAGCGGGGGGGAAGAGACCCAGTACTTC.

On this clone: The same CDR3 also results from other DNA sequences found in this sample. The chain is built from TRBV15 and TRBJ1-1, with unresolved D. The CDR3 has 13 amino acids. CDR1 and CDR2 (germline): LNHNV, YYDKDF (reference sequence). V was clipped by 2 bases and J by 1 base, with 5 bases between them. This CDR3 reads CATSRTGNTEAFF. The CDR3 coding sequence is TGTGCCACCAGCAGAACCGGGAACACTGAAGCTTTCTTT.

The V and J genes are TRBV6-2 or TRBV6-3 and TRBJ2-7, with D perhaps matching TRBD1 (6 bases). Trimming took 6 bases from V and 4 from J, leaving 13 bases between them. Germline V gene lookup returns CDR1 MNHEY and CDR2 SVGEGT. The CDR3 has 13 amino acids. CDR3 amino acids: CASSRSGAYEQYF. The CDR3 DNA reads TGTGCCAGCAGCAGGTCAGGGGCTTACGAGCAGTACTTC.

The V and J genes are TRBV29-1 and TRBJ2-3; 7 nucleotides align to TRBD1. CDR3 length equals 13 residues. V lost 6 bases to trimming and J lost 0 bases; unmatched junction nucleotides: 3. Germline lookup yields CDR1 SQVTM and CDR2 ANQGSEA. The DNA of the CDR3 is TGCAGCGTCCGACAGGGAAGCACAGATACGCAGTATTTT. It translates to CSVRQGSTDTQYF.

Of note for this clone: The junction differs from germline at one of its ends, possibly a read error. This sequence joins TRBV11-2 and TRBJ1-4; 7 nucleotides align to TRBD1. This CDR3 is built from 11 residues. Germline CDR1 SGHAT, CDR2 FQNNGV. For the CDR3, the DNA is TGTGCCAGCAGCTCCGACAGGGCGCTCCATTTT. Its protein product is CASSSDRALHF.

Note on this clone: Additional DNA sequences in this sample encode the identical CDR3. This sequence joins TRBV7-2 and TRBJ2-7; weak D call: TRBD2 (7 bases). V lost 3 bases and J lost 6, with 15 bases in between. Per the germline V gene, CDR1 is SGHTA and CDR2 is FQGNSA. The CDR3 contains 14 residues. The CDR3 DNA reads as TGTGCCAGCAGCTTTGGTGGGGGGGCTGGCGAGCAGTACTTC. This sequence encodes CASSFGGGAGEQYF.

The rearrangement joins TRBV5-6 to TRBJ2-7; 7 positions agree with TRBD1. Germline V lookup: CDR1 SGHDT, CDR2 YYEEEE. J lost 0 bases, V lost 0 bases, and 6 bases had no gene match. The CDR3 is 16 amino acids. The CDR3 sequence: CASSLAGDSFSYEQYF. The CDR3 DNA follows: TGTGCCAGCAGCTTGGCCGGGGACAGCTTCTCCTACGAGCAGTACTTC.

The chain combines TRBV18 with TRBJ2-5; 12 positions match TRBD2. Germline-derived CDR1 and CDR2 are KGHSH and LQKENI. This CDR3 spans 16 amino acids. Trimming at V came to 2 bases and at J to 2 bases, leaving 3 bases not matched to a gene. The CDR3 region is CASSPATSGGQETQYF. The DNA of the CDR3 is TGTGCCAGCTCACCAGCGACTAGCGGGGGTCAAGAGACCCAGTACTTC.

The chain couples TRBV7-2 to TRBJ2-7; 9 positions match TRBD2. The germline V gene encodes CDR1 SGHTA and CDR2 FQGNSA. J was trimmed by 5 bases and V by 0 bases; bases with no gene match: 17. The CDR3 length is 19 residues. The CDR3 sequence is CASSLASAGGPSITNEQYF. The CDR3 DNA is TGTGCCAGCAGCTTAGCGTCCGCGGGGGGGCCATCTATTACCAACGAGCAGTACTTC. Filled out from reference TRBV7-2 and TRBJ2-7, the complete variable domain reads GAGVSQSPSNKVTEKGKDVELRCDPISGHTALYWYRQSLGQGLEFLIYFQGNSAPDKSGLPSDRFSAERTGGSVSTLTIQRTQQEDSAVYLCASSLASAGGPSITNEQYFGPGTRLTVT.

The chain recombines TRBV19 with TRBJ2-3; 7 bases match TRBD2. The CDR3 is 15 amino acids. Germline CDR1 LNHDA, CDR2 SQIVND (reference sequence). The V and J ends lost 5 bases and 2 bases, in that order; junction bases with no gene match: 7. In DNA form, the CDR3 reads TGTGCCAGTAGTCGGCTGGGGGGGTTCACAGATACGCAGTATTTT. Translation: CASSRLGGFTDTQYF.

The V and J genes are TRBV5-1 and TRBJ1-3; D possibly corresponds to TRBD1 (5 bases). The length of the CDR3 is 19 residues. Germline V gives CDR1 SGHRS, CDR2 YFSETQ. V was clipped by 5 bases and J by 0 bases, with 24 bases between them. CDR3 region: CASSRRQRSTHFSGNTIYF. CDR3 DNA sequence: TGCGCCAGCAGTCGGCGACAGAGGAGCACCCATTTCTCTGGAAACACCATATATTTT.

The rearrangement joins TRBV11-2 to TRBJ2-4; weak D call: TRBD2 (5 bases). The V end was cut by 0 bases, the J end by 4 bases, with 16 bases between. This CDR3 region has 17 residues. Per germline, CDR1 SGHAT and CDR2 FQNNGV. The CDR3 region has the DNA TGTGCCAGCAGCTTAGATCGGGGATCGGTGTGGAAAAACATTCAGTACTTC. It translates to CASSLDRGSVWKNIQYF.

This chain uses TRBV5-1 with TRBJ2-3; D is possibly TRBD1 (5 bases). Deletions cut 4 bases from V and 0 bases from J, with 15 bases between. The CDR3 covers 16 residues. Per germline, CDR1 SGHRS and CDR2 YFSETQ. CDR3 amino acids: CASSVAAGSSTDTQYF. The CDR3 region has the DNA TGCGCCAGCAGCGTGGCTGCAGGGTCAAGCACAGATACGCAGTATTTT.

This clone was seen once. The V call is TRBV7-8, the J call TRBJ1-2, with 7 bases matching TRBD1. This CDR3 contains 13 residues. Looked up from germline, CDR1 is SGHVS and CDR2 is FQNEAQ. V was pared by 5 bases and J by 3 bases, with 3 bases of the junction left unmatched. CDR3 region: CASSEDRDYGYTF. The CDR3 DNA is TGTGCCAGCAGCGAAGACAGGGACTATGGCTACACCTTC.

This clone was found once. CDR3 protein: CASSQDLAGYEQYF. As DNA, the CDR3 is TGTGCCAGCAGCCAAGATCTAGCGGGGTACGAGCAGTACTTC. The chain recombines TRBV14 with TRBJ2-7; TRBD2 agrees at 9 bases. The CDR3 length is 14 residues. Germline V gives CDR1 SGHDN, CDR2 FVKESK. Trimming took 0 bases from V and 4 from J; bases not matched to a gene: 1.

The rearrangement uses TRBV19 and TRBJ2-3; 7 nucleotides align to TRBD1. Germline lookup yields CDR1 LNHDA and CDR2 SQIVND (reference sequence). CDR3 length: 15 residues. The V segment lost 3 bases and the J segment 4 bases; nucleotides outside the gene matches: 7. The CDR3 region has the DNA TGTGCCAGTAGTATCGCAGACAGGGTAGCAGATACGCAGTATTTT. Its translation is CASSIADRVADTQYF.

The chain uses TRBV24-1 and TRBJ2-5; no firm D call. Germline V gene sequence: CDR1 KGHDR, CDR2 SFDVKD. CDR3 size: 14 residues. Trimming took off 0 bases at V and 0 bases at J, with 4 bases between the two ends. Written as DNA, the CDR3 is TGTGCCACCAGTGATTTGGACAACCAAGAGACCCAGTACTTC. This sequence encodes CATSDLDNQETQYF.

The J gene is TRBJ2-5, the V gene TRBV6-2 or TRBV6-3; TRBD1 matches at 8 bases. Losses at the gene ends were 5 bases for V and 4 bases for J; bases not matched to a gene: 12. The CDR3 covers 16 residues. CDR1 and CDR2 (germline): MNHEY, SVGEGT. CDR3 protein: CASSPRRGRLRETQYF. CDR3 bases: TGTGCCAGCAGTCCCCGCAGGGGGCGTTTACGAGAGACCCAGTACTTC.

This chain uses TRBV7-9 with TRBJ2-3; D not certain. The CDR3 is 14 amino acids. The germline V gene encodes CDR1 SEHNR and CDR2 FQNEAQ (reference sequence). The V end was cut by 2 bases, the J end by 1 base, with 7 bases between. DNA of the CDR3: TGTGCCAGCAGCTTATCCCGAGGCACAGATACGCAGTATTTT. As protein: CASSLSRGTDTQYF.

CDR3 sequence reads: CASSYSKGVEAFF. The CDR3 coding sequence is TGTGCCAGCAGTTACTCGAAAGGGGTTGAAGCTTTCTTT. The chain couples TRBV6-6 to TRBJ1-1; TRBD1 is a possible D gene (5 bases). Germline V gene lookup returns CDR1 MNHNY and CDR2 SVGAGI (reference sequence). The CDR3 loop spans 13 amino acids. V shed 0 bases and J shed 7 bases, with 9 bases lying between them.

This sequence joins TRBV18 and TRBJ2-1; D is possibly TRBD2 (5 bases). The CDR3 totals 16 residues. V lost 1 base and J lost 4, with 14 bases in between. In germline, CDR1 is KGHSH, CDR2 LQKENI. In DNA, the CDR3 is TGTGCCAGCTCACCACAGTACGGAGGAAGGTACAATGAGCAGTTCTTC. This encodes CASSPQYGGRYNEQFF.